This T cell receptor beta chain was documented in a study of cytotoxic CD8 clonotypes in ibrutinib-treated CLL (dated by TCRdb to the early 2020s). The study in broad terms: The cohort had ten to twelve relapsed/refractory and around 15 treatment-naive patients; approximately 18 were IGHV unmutated. Samples averaged 255,043 productive templates and 80,000 to 100,000 productive rearrangements. Response samples were taken after a median of around 13 months on treatment, ranging from roughly 6 to 36 months. Every sample from remission and from progressive disease was obtained while the patients were still on ibrutinib. Of the approximately 87 participants in the trial, about 25 had longitudinal samples available. Partial responses were observed in roughly 24 patients and complete responses in 2; after a median follow-up of 68 months, remission was maintained in 14 patients and progression was observed in roughly 12. Cryopreserved peripheral blood mononuclear cells were obtained before treatment, at response, and at either sustained remission or disease progression. What the authors observed across the whole study: Public clonotypes were rare and either contracted or stayed stable during treatment, and the rise in clonality at ibrutinib response reflected the expansion of private clonotypes. Sampling times were not matched between patients in sustained remission and patients whose disease was progressing, and lymph node repertoires were not examined. At ibrutinib response clonality went up, during sustained remission it held steady, and at progression it dropped back toward baseline. Baseline clonality exceeded that of age-matched healthy donors and correlated strongly with circulating CD8+ T-cell counts.

For TCR beta library preparation, roughly 2 micrograms of genomic DNA were isolated from cryopreserved PBMCs. Longitudinal blood samples from CLL patients receiving ibrutinib monotherapy were subjected to high-throughput TCR beta sequencing. Patients were enrolled in a phase 2 open-label single-center ibrutinib monotherapy trial. On this clone: It has no known antigen specificity. Base-call qualities are not available, and no considerably larger clone is one nucleotide away.

On a MiSeq, deep resolution sequencing aimed for a depth between 1 in 1 million and 1 in 200,000 T cells, with each clonotype covered approximately 9.8x on average. TCR beta libraries were generated with the immunoSEQ hsTCRB Kit. The authors processed their data as follows. The data were analyzed with ImmunoSEQ Analyzer and ImmunoSEQ Data Assistant, and V, D and J gene assignments followed IMGT definitions. Clonality, which ranges from 0 to 1, was calculated as one minus the normalized Shannon entropy of productive rearrangement frequencies. Public clonotype analysis was restricted to overrepresented clonotypes comprising at least 0.05% of each patient's repertoire. Repertoires from approximately 13 age-matched healthy donors in immuneACCESS were used as clonality controls. The table comes from immuneACCESS by way of TCRdb, which keeps in-frame sequences with V and J called. Part of the clones is missing from these tables; in studies checked, under half for an unresolved V gene and the rest for unknown reasons. From that table come the V and J calls and clone size; the DNA was used to work out D and trimming. Within this sample are more than 110,000 clones, with around 82% of them counted one time only. The ten largest clones add up to roughly 7.2% of the sample.

The CDR3 covers 15 residues, taking in both the cysteine and the phenylalanine. Left in the record is the CDR3 DNA by itself, 45 bases read in frame from the first base. Trimming removed 0 bases from V and 1 base from J, leaving 7 bases between the germline ends. CDR1 and CDR2 are read off the germline V gene as SGHDN and FVKESK. The receptor's source is a human donor with chronic lymphocytic leukemia. Sequencing was performed on PBMCs, taken after 36 months of ibrutinib treatment. The chain uses TRBV14 and TRBJ1-5; the D gene assignment is ambiguous. The nucleotide sequence is given as TGTGCCAGCAGCCAAGACTCAGGAAGCAATCAGCCCCAGCATTTT. Protein translation: CASSQDSGSNQPQHF.